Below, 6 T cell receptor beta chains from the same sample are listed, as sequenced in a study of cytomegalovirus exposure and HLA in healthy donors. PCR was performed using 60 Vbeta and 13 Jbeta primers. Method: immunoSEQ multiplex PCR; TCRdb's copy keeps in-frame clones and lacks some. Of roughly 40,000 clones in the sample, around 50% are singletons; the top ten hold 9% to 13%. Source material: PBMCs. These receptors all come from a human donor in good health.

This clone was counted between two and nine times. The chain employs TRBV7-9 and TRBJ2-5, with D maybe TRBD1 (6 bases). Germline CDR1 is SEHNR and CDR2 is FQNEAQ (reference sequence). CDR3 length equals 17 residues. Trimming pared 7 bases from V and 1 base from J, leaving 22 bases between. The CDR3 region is CASTPGNRVGGQETQYF. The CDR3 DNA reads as TGTGCCAGCACCCCCGGGAACAGGGTTGGGGGCCAAGAGACCCAGTACTTC. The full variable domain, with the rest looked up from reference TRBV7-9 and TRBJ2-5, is DTGVSQNPRHKITKRGQNVTFRCDPISEHNRLYWYRQTLGQGPEFLTYFQNEAQLEKSRLLSDRFSAERPKGSFSTLEIQRTEQGDSAMYLCASTPGNRVGGQETQYFGPGTRLLVL.

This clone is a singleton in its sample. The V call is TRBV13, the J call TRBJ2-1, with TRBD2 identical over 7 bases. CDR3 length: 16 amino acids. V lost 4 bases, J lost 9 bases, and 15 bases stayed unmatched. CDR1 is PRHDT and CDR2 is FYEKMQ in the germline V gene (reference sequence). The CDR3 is CASSSPRRAGWSEQFF. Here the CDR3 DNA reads TGTGCCAGCAGCTCCCCCAGACGAGCGGGGTGGAGTGAGCAGTTCTTC.

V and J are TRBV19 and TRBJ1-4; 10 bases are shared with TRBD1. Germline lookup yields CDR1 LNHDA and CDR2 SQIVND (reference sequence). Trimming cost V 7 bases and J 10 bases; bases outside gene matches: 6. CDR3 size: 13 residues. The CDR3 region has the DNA TGTGCCAGTACCGGAAGGACAGGGGGAAAACTGTTTTTT. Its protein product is CASTGRTGGKLFF.

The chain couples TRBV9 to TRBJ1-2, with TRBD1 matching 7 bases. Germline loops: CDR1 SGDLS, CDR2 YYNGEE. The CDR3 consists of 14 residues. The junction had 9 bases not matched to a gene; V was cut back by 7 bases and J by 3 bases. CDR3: CASRHRGTDYGYTF. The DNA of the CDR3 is TGTGCCAGCCGGCACCGCGGGACAGACTATGGCTACACCTTC.

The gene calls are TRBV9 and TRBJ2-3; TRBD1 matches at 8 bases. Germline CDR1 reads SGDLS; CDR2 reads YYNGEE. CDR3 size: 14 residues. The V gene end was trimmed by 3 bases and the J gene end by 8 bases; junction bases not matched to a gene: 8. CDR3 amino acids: CASSEGQGVSTQYF. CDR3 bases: TGTGCCAGCAGCGAAGGACAGGGAGTAAGTACGCAGTATTTT.

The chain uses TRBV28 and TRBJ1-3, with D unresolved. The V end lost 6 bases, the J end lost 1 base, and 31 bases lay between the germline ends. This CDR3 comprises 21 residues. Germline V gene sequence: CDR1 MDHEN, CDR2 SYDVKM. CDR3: CASSSHKFFSGSGFSGNTIYF. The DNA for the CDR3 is TGTGCCAGCAGCAGTCATAAGTTTTTTTCGGGGAGTGGATTTTCTGGAAACACCATATATTTT. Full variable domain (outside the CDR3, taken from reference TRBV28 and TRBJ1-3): DVKVTQSSRYLVKRTGEKVFLECVQDMDHENMFWYRQDPGLGLRLIYFSYDVKMKEKGDIPEGYSVSREKKERFSLILESASTNQTSMYLCASSSHKFFSGSGFSGNTIYFGEGSWLTVV.